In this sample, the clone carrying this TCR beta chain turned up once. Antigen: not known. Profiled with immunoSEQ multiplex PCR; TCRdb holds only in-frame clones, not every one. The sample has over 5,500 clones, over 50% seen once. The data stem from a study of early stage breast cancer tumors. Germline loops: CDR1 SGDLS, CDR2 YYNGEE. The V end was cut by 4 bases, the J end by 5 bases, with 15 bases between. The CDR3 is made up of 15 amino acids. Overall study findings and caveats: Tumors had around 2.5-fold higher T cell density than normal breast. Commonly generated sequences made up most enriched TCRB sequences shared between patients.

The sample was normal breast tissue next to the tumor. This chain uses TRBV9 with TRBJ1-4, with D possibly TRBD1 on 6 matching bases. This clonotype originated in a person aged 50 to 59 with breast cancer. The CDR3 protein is CASSHWGGLNEKLFF. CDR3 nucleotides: TGTGCCAGCAGCCACTGGGGGGGCCTCAATGAAAAACTGTTTTTT.